One and the same sample provided the 9 T cell receptor beta chains below, sequenced in a study of human T cells and chemical hapten exposure. TCRdb reanalysed the RACE reads using MiXCR and keeps one entry per CDR3 protein. Of roughly 96,000 distinct CDR3 sequences listed, 7% to 10% were seen once; the top ten hold 2% to 2.5%. Time point noted: patch test 2, 6 weeks after DPC sensitization. Treatment defined: therapeutic diphenylcyclopropenone sensitization with weekly scalp DPC. Sequencing used whole blood, obtained in connection with sensitization to the hapten diphenylcyclopropenone (DPC). All receptors come from a woman aged 40-49 years with alopecia areata. Some clones in this sample may be carry-over from other donors' samples.

The chain couples TRBV25-1 to TRBJ1-4; D unresolved. Per germline, CDR1 MGHDK and CDR2 SYGVNS. The CDR3 length is 13 residues. Trimming removed 0 bases at V and 8 bases at J, with 7 bases between. In DNA, the CDR3 is TGTGCCAGCAGTGAATATAGGGCCGAAAAACTGTTTTTT. The encoded protein is CASSEYRAEKLFF.

This clonotype occurred many times. The chain links TRBV18 to TRBJ2-7; a possible D gene is TRBD1 (7 bases). The CDR3 runs 15 residues. Germline V lookup: CDR1 KGHSH, CDR2 LQKENI. V lost 3 bases and J 5 bases, leaving 17 bases between the germline ends. The CDR3 sequence is CASSPQETGTDEQYF. Written as DNA, the CDR3 is TGTGCCAGCTCACCGCAAGAGACAGGGACTGACGAGCAGTACTTC.

This sequence joins TRBV20-1 and TRBJ1-4; D unclear. Germline loops: CDR1 DFQATT, CDR2 SNEGSKA (reference sequence). Trimming took 0 bases from V and 11 from J, leaving 10 bases between them. CDR3 length equals 12 residues. As DNA, the CDR3 is TGCAGTGCTAGAGATTCTGCAGGCAAACTGTTTTTT. This sequence encodes CSARDSAGKLFF.

The table lists this clonotype with many counts. The rearrangement uses TRBV20-1 and TRBJ2-7; the match to TRBD2 covers 13 bases. The CDR3 has 15 amino acids. Unmatched junction bases numbered 7, after V lost 3 bases and J lost 5 bases. The germline V gene encodes CDR1 DFQATT and CDR2 SNEGSKA (reference sequence). The CDR3 DNA follows: TGCAGTGCTAGGCCGGGACTAGCGGGGATTCACGAGCAGTACTTC. Amino acid sequence: CSARPGLAGIHEQYF.

This clonotype was picked up a small number of times. This chain uses TRBV4-1 with TRBJ1-5; 8 bases are shared with TRBD1. V lost 3 bases, J lost 6 bases, and 10 bases stayed unmatched. CDR3 size: 16 residues. Germline CDR1 is MGHRA and CDR2 is YSYEKL. The CDR3 region has the DNA TGCGCCAGCAGCCACCACCGGACAGGGTATCGTCAGCCCCAGCATTTT. It is translated as CASSHHRTGYRQPQHF.

The chain employs TRBV6-2 or TRBV6-3 and TRBJ2-1; D gene ambiguous. CDR3 size: 13 residues. CDR1 is MNHEY, CDR2 SVGEGT, per germline. V was pared by 8 bases and J by 4 bases, with 12 bases between. The CDR3 sequence: CASQWSEYNEQFF. In DNA form, the CDR3 reads TGTGCCAGCCAGTGGAGTGAGTACAATGAGCAGTTCTTC.

The gene calls are TRBV28 and TRBJ2-7; no clear D gene. The CDR3 has 12 residues. Germline CDR1 MDHEN, CDR2 SYDVKM. With 4 bases removed from V and 3 bases from J, the gap between germline ends came to 7 bases. CDR3 bases: TGTGCCAGCAGTTCCAGCTTCTACGAGCAGTACTTC. Translation: CASSSSFYEQYF. Variable domain in full (rest from reference TRBV28 and TRBJ2-7): DVKVTQSSRYLVKRTGEKVFLECVQDMDHENMFWYRQDPGLGLRLIYFSYDVKMKEKGDIPEGYSVSREKKERFSLILESASTNQTSMYLCASSSSFYEQYFGPGTRLTVT.

This sequence joins TRBV4-2 and TRBJ2-5; D unresolved. Trimming stripped 2 bases from V and 1 base from J, with 5 bases between. This CDR3 region has 13 residues. CDR1 is LGHNA, CDR2 YNFKEQ, per germline. The CDR3 sequence is CASSQNIQETQYF. CDR3 DNA sequence: TGTGCCAGCAGCCAAAACATCCAAGAGACCCAGTACTTC.

This clonotype was observed a handful of times. The gene calls are TRBV29-1 and TRBJ2-7, with D perhaps assigned TRBD1 or TRBD2 (7 bases each). The germline V gene has CDR1 SQVTM and CDR2 ANQGSEA. The CDR3 sequence is 13 residues long. Trimming pared 5 bases from V and 7 bases from J, leaving 18 bases between. CDR3 amino acids: CSVRQGGVGEQYF. For the CDR3, the DNA is TGCAGCGTTAGACAGGGAGGGGTCGGTGAGCAGTACTTC.